These 15 T cell receptor beta chains came from one sample sequenced in a study of vaccination and CD4 T cells after COVID-19. Their target antigens are unknown. The Oncomine TCR Beta short-read assay generated sequence data from the DNA of cultured CD4+ T cells. TCRdb reprocessed the PCR reads with MiXCR, giving one entry per CDR3 protein. The sample consists of 13,000 or so distinct CDR3 sequences, 35% to 55% of them appearing once. Treatment reported: roughly 11-day PBMC culture with coronavirus spike peptide pools or control peptides (ViraFEST assay). Sample: CD4+ T cells from blood, cultured in vitro. The receptors were sampled from a human donor who had recovered from COVID-19.

This clonotype showed up just once. V is TRBV29-1 and J is TRBJ2-3, with 7 bases lining up with TRBD2. This CDR3 region has 16 residues. Germline CDR1 and CDR2: SQVTM and ANQGSEA. Trimming removed 8 bases from V and 0 bases from J; junction bases left unmatched: 14. CDR3 sequence (DNA): TGCAGCTCTTCTGGGCGGGGGAGGGCTAGCACAGATACGCAGTATTTT. This sequence encodes CSSSGRGRASTDTQYF.

In its sample, this clonotype was seen a few times. This chain joins TRBV20-1 and TRBJ2-2; no firm D call. CDR1 is DFQATT, CDR2 SNEGSKA, per germline (reference sequence). Trimming shortened V by 6 bases and J by 4 bases, and 21 bases separated the two germline ends. This CDR3 has 16 residues. CDR3: CSALLVGMKSTGELFF. CDR3 DNA: TGCAGTGCCCTTTTAGTGGGAATGAAGAGCACCGGGGAGCTGTTTTTT.

The chain couples TRBV7-2 to TRBJ1-2; D call uncertain. CDR1 and CDR2 (germline): SGHTA, FQGNSA. Trimming left V 5 bases short and J 2 bases short, with 15 bases between. This CDR3 spans 15 amino acids. CDR3: CASSRSTGRNYGYTF. The CDR3 coding sequence is TGTGCCAGCAGCCGATCGACTGGGAGAAACTATGGCTACACCTTC.

By frequency in the sample, this clonotype is medium-sized. The chain recombines TRBV7-2 with TRBJ2-3, with 8 positions matching TRBD1. The germline gives CDR1 SGHTA, CDR2 FQGNSA. CDR3 length: 15 amino acids. J gave up 5 bases and V 4 bases, and 8 bases lay outside the gene matches. CDR3 nucleotide sequence: TGTGCCAGCAGCTACCAGGGGGCGTTAGGAGATACGCAGTATTTT. It codes for CASSYQGALGDTQYF.

This clonotype was counted between two and nine times. V usage is TRBV6-2 or TRBV6-3 and J usage is TRBJ1-2; D call uncertain. Germline V CDR1 and CDR2: MNHEY, SVGEGT. This CDR3 region has 17 residues. Deletions cut 4 bases from V and 4 bases from J, with 22 bases between. The CDR3 loop reads CASSSIQRPRTSYGYTF. As DNA, the CDR3 is TGTGCCAGCAGTTCGATCCAGAGACCGCGGACCTCCTATGGCTACACCTTC.

This clonotype was seen more than once but under ten times. The gene calls are TRBV12-3 or TRBV12-4 and TRBJ1-5; tentatively, D is TRBD1 (5 bases). The CDR3 spans 17 residues. Trimming removed 1 base from V and 6 bases from J, with 19 bases in between. CDR3 loop: CASSLGTHFREVQPQHF. CDR3 in DNA: TGTGCCAGCAGTTTAGGGACGCATTTCAGGGAGGTTCAGCCCCAGCATTTT.

This clonotype occurred a few times. The chain has TRBV6-1 and TRBJ1-2; D call uncertain. Germline assignment: CDR1 MNHNS and CDR2 SASEGT. This CDR3 is built from 14 residues. V was cut by 6 bases and J by 7 bases, with 18 bases left in between. Here the CDR3 DNA reads TGTGCCAGCAGCCCTCGGCAGGTTGGAGGTGGCTACACCTTC. It codes for CASSPRQVGGGYTF.

This clonotype showed up just a few times. The chain joins TRBV21-1 to TRBJ1-5. TRBV21-1 is shown as a pseudogene. This CDR3 is 16 amino acids long. The CDR3, as DNA: TGTGCCAGCAGCAAAGACCGCAACTATAGCAATCAGCCCCAGCATTTT. Residues: CASSKDRNYSNQPQHF.

There are a few counts of this clonotype. The V gene is TRBV29-1, the J gene TRBJ1-1; no clear D. The V end was cut by 2 bases, the J end by 7 bases, with 14 bases between. From germline, CDR1 is SQVTM and CDR2 ANQGSEA. This CDR3 comprises 13 residues. CDR3 sequence: CSVEKSGFSEAFF. CDR3 DNA: TGCAGCGTTGAAAAGTCGGGGTTTAGTGAAGCTTTCTTT.

The chain couples TRBV20-1 to TRBJ2-5; 10 bases map to TRBD2. This CDR3 has 16 amino acids. Germline CDR1 is DFQATT and CDR2 is SNEGSKA (reference sequence). The trim removed 1 base at V and 2 bases at J, leaving 7 bases unmatched. CDR3 nucleotide sequence: TGCAGTGCTAGAGCGCGACTAGCGGGTTTACAAGAGACCCAGTACTTC. It translates to CSARARLAGLQETQYF.

This chain uses TRBV18 with TRBJ1-1; no clear D gene. V was clipped by 6 bases and J by 6 bases, with 17 bases between them. Per the germline V gene, CDR1 is KGHSH and CDR2 is LQKENI. The CDR3 has 14 amino acids. CDR3 coding DNA: TGTGCCAGCTCTCCCCTTAGTGAGGGCCCTGAAGCTTTCTTT. As protein: CASSPLSEGPEAFF. Full variable domain (rest looked up from reference TRBV18 and TRBJ1-1): NAGVMQNPRHLVRRRGQEARLRCSPMKGHSHVYWYRQLPEEGLKFMVYLQKENIIDESGMPKERFSAEFPKEGPSILRIQQVVRGDSAAYFCASSPLSEGPEAFFGQGTRLTVV.

A word on this clonotype: The junction departs from germline at one end; a sequencing error may be responsible. This sequence joins TRBV7-2 and TRBJ2-4, with D tentatively TRBD1 or TRBD2 (5 bases each). CDR1 SGHTA and CDR2 FQGNSA come from the germline V gene. This CDR3 is built from 15 residues. The CDR3 region is CASSLEGRDRGFWDF. The CDR3 nucleotides are TGTGCCAGCAGCTTAGAGGGGCGCGATCGGGGATTCTGGGACTTC.

Concerning this clonotype: A clone one base away is much larger, so this may be a read error. The V call is TRBV6-1, the J call TRBJ1-2, with D tentatively TRBD1 (6 bases). Germline V gives CDR1 MNHNS, CDR2 SASEGT. CDR3 size: 14 residues. Here the CDR3 DNA reads TGTGCCAGCAGTGATCAGGGGATAGGTTATGGCTGCACCTTC. This sequence encodes CASSDQGIGYGCTF.

The chain has TRBV19 and TRBJ1-1; the D gene is possibly TRBD1 (6 bases). The germline V gene has CDR1 LNHDA and CDR2 SQIVND (reference sequence). CDR3 length: 15 amino acids. V lost 6 bases and J 6 bases, leaving 20 bases between the germline ends. CDR3 bases: TGTGCCAGTAGCAGGGGTGGGACCTTTTATGCTGAAGCTTTCTTT. This gives the protein CASSRGGTFYAEAFF.

This chain links TRBV19 with TRBJ1-4; D is undetermined. This CDR3 is built from 15 residues. Germline V gives CDR1 LNHDA, CDR2 SQIVND (reference sequence). Trimming shortened V by 2 bases and J by 2 bases, and 9 bases separated the two germline ends. CDR3 in amino acids: CASSIKGTTNEKLFF. The CDR3 region has the DNA TGTGCCAGTAGTATAAAGGGCACGACTAATGAAAAACTGTTTTTT. Complete variable domain (other parts from reference TRBV19 and TRBJ1-4): DGGITQSPKYLFRKEGQNVTLSCEQNLNHDAMYWYRQDPGQGLRLIYYSQIVNDFQKGDIAEGYSVSREKKESFPLTVTSAQKNPTAFYLCASSIKGTTNEKLFFGSGTQLSVL.